This paragraph reports one T cell receptor (beta chain). Sequencing used immunoSEQ multiplex PCR; TCRdb keeps in-frame clones, though not all of them. The table records about 69,000 clones, 88% of them present only once. The data were taken from a study of technical replicates of blood from several donors. Deletions cut 1 base from V and 2 bases from J, with 8 bases between. This CDR3 has 14 residues. Germline assignment: CDR1 LNHDA and CDR2 SQIVND (reference sequence). This receptor was taken from a human donor in good health. Some clones in this sample may be carry-over from other donors' samples. V usage is TRBV19 and J usage is TRBJ1-1; possibly TRBD1 for D (5 bases). Sequenced material: PBMCs. The CDR3 sequence is CASSIGGGNTEAFF. DNA for the CDR3: TGTGCCAGTAGTATAGGGGGGGGAAACACTGAAGCTTTCTTT.